This passage covers 30 T cell receptor beta chains from one sample sequenced in a study of T cell clonality in common variable immunodeficiency. The protocol was immunoSEQ multiplex PCR, while the TCRdb copy is restricted to in-frame clones and leaves out a portion. Singletons are absent from the sample, which has 40,000 to 55,000 clones. The sequenced sample was peripheral blood mononuclear cells. Receptors were obtained from a person aged 18 to 75 in good health.

This clone has a count of ten or more. The observed sequence ends 3 residues before the CDR3 terminus, with the missing tail filled in from the germline J gene. This sequence joins TRBV20-1 and TRBJ2-1; tentatively, D is TRBD2 (5 bases). CDR3 size: 12 residues. V was trimmed by 3 bases and J by 3 bases, leaving 6 bases between them. Per the germline V gene, CDR1 is DFQATT and CDR2 is SNEGSKA (reference sequence). The covered CDR3 bases are TGCAGTGCTAGTCGGGGCTACAATGAG. It encodes CSASRGYNE. The complete CDR3 sequence is CSASRGYNEQFF.

To note about this clone: At one end, the junction sequence differs from germline, possibly due to a read error. Coverage ceases 3 residues before the CDR3 finishes, and the germline J gene fills in the end. The sample contains more than one DNA sequence encoding this CDR3. V usage is TRBV19 and J usage is TRBJ1-3; D call uncertain. This CDR3 contains 15 residues. Germline V lookup: CDR1 LNHDA, CDR2 SQIVND (reference sequence). CDR3 sequence: CASSAAGNSGNTIYF. Partial CDR3 DNA: TGTGCCAGTAGTGCCGCGGGGAACTCTGGAAACACA.

In its sample, this clone was seen many times. Sequencing ends 3 residues short of the CDR3 end; the germline J gene provides the rest. The chain recombines TRBV20-1 with TRBJ1-4; D is unclear. This CDR3 region has 16 residues. CDR1 and CDR2 (germline): DFQATT, SNEGSKA (reference sequence). CDR3 loop: CSASSETTDFGSPLFF. The CDR3 bases that were read are TGCAGTGCTAGTTCCGAGACAACCGATTTTGGCTCACCA.

The sample holds many counts of this clone. From the germline J gene comes the end of the CDR3, since the read stops 3 residues before it. The chain recombines TRBV19 with TRBJ1-6; weak D call: TRBD1 (5 bases). The CDR3 is 14 residues long. CDR1 and CDR2 from the germline V gene are LNHDA and SQIVND (reference sequence). Deletions cut 2 bases from V and 11 bases from J, with 13 bases between. The CDR3 bases that were read are TGTGCCAGTAGTATACAGGGCCGAGGGGCACCC. Its translation: CASSIQGRGAP. The whole CDR3 protein is CASSIQGRGAPLHF.

The sequenced CDR3 bases are TGTGCCAGTAAGAGGACAGGGTATAGCAATCAGCCC. Amino acid sequence: CASKRTGYSNQP. The whole CDR3 is CASKRTGYSNQPQHF. V usage is TRBV19 and J usage is TRBJ1-5; 8 bases are a match to TRBD1. The CDR3 is cut off 3 residues early in the read; its end comes from the germline J gene. From germline, CDR1 is LNHDA and CDR2 SQIVND (reference sequence). With V trimmed by 7 bases and J by 0 bases, 5 bases remained unmatched. This CDR3 has 15 residues.

This clone was recorded many times. The CDR3 end lies 3 residues beyond the end of the read and is filled in from the germline J gene. The chain carries TRBV6-2 or TRBV6-3 and TRBJ2-7; 9 bases line up with TRBD2. The germline gives CDR1 MNHEY, CDR2 SVGEGT. The trim removed 7 bases at V and 5 bases at J, leaving 15 bases unmatched. The CDR3 runs 16 residues. This CDR3 reads CASNRVRGGGAHEQYF. The covered CDR3 bases are TGTGCCAGCAACAGGGTTAGAGGCGGGGGGGCCCACGAG.

This clone came up many times. The read gets to within 3 residues of the CDR3 end, and the germline J gene fills in the rest. The rearrangement joins TRBV11-2 to TRBJ2-1; D is perhaps TRBD2 (6 bases). Per germline, CDR1 SGHAT and CDR2 FQNNGV. The germline V and J ends were trimmed by 4 bases and 4 bases, with 11 bases remaining between them. This CDR3 has 14 amino acids. CDR3 sequence reads: CASSSNSGYNEQFF. The sequenced CDR3 bases are TGTGCCAGCAGCTCCAATAGCGGTTACAATGAG.

There are many counts of this clone. The read terminates 3 residues ahead of where the CDR3 ends, so the germline J gene completes it. This chain joins TRBV20-1 and TRBJ1-2, with TRBD1 as a possible D gene (5 bases). CDR1 and CDR2 (germline): DFQATT, SNEGSKA (reference sequence). The CDR3 is 14 residues long. The V end lost 3 bases, the J end lost 2 bases, and 13 bases lay between the germline ends. The covered CDR3 bases are TGCAGTGCTAGTAGCAGGGTCGGGAACTATGGC. This translates into CSASSRVGNYG. The entire CDR3 is CSASSRVGNYGYTF.

This clone was detected many times. The sequenced fragment ends 3 residues before the CDR3 boundary, so the rest is inferred from the germline J gene. The chain couples TRBV19 to TRBJ2-6, with TRBD1 identical over 8 bases. From germline, CDR1 is LNHDA and CDR2 SQIVND (reference sequence). There are 19 residues in the CDR3. The V and J ends lost 4 bases and 0 bases, in that order; junction bases with no gene match: 11. CDR3 DNA, as far as it was read: TGTGCCAGTAGTACTTCAGGGGGCCGGATGATCTCTGGGGCCAACGTC. Translated, it gives CASSTSGGRMISGANV. The whole CDR3 region reads CASSTSGGRMISGANVLTF.

This clone was picked up many times. The read ends 3 residues shy of where the CDR3 ends; the end is completed using the germline J gene. V gene TRBV20-1 combines with J gene TRBJ2-7; 7 nucleotides match TRBD2. CDR1 DFQATT and CDR2 SNEGSKA come from the germline V gene (reference sequence). J gave up 0 bases and V 5 bases, and 4 bases lay outside the gene matches. The CDR3 spans 13 residues. The CDR3 DNA, read in part, is TGCAGTGCTTTCAGCGGGGACTCCTACGAG. Its translation is CSAFSGDSYE. The entire CDR3 is CSAFSGDSYEQYF.

This clone was seen ten or more times. The read finishes 3 residues shy of the CDR3 end, and the germline J gene is used to complete it. The V gene is TRBV5-1, the J gene TRBJ2-7; 7 bases match TRBD1. The germline V gene has CDR1 SGHRS and CDR2 YFSETQ. The V and J ends lost 5 bases and 2 bases, in that order; junction bases with no gene match: 4. CDR3 length equals 13 residues. This chain's CDR3 is CASRGQEAYEQYF. The DNA read from the CDR3 is TGCGCCAGCAGAGGACAGGAGGCCTACGAG.

This clone was counted only a few times. A clone one base away is much larger, so this may be a read error. With the read ending 3 residues before the CDR3 end, the germline J gene is used to fill in that end. The chain carries TRBV5-1 and TRBJ1-2; 11 nucleotides align to TRBD1. The CDR3 sequence is 14 residues long. J was trimmed by 7 bases and V by 3 bases; bases with no gene match: 5. Germline lookup yields CDR1 SGHRS and CDR2 YFSETQ. Partial CDR3 DNA: TGCGCCAGCAGCTCGACTGGGACAGGGGGTGGC. Protein sequence: CASSSTGTGGG. The entire CDR3 protein is CASSSTGTGGGYTF. The variable domain in full, completed from reference TRBV5-1 and TRBJ1-2, reads KAGVTQTPRYLIKTRGQQVTLSCSPISGHRSVSWYQQTPGQGLQFLFEYFSETQRNKGNFPGRFSGRQFSNSRSEMNVSTLELGDSALYLCASSSTGTGGGYTFGSGTRLTVV.

Notes on this clone: Sequencing ends 3 residues short of the CDR3 end; the germline J gene provides the rest. Other DNA sequences in the same sample also yield this CDR3. The J gene is TRBJ1-6, the V gene TRBV7-8; D is perhaps TRBD1 (5 bases). The CDR3 covers 14 residues. Germline lookup yields CDR1 SGHVS and CDR2 FQNEAQ. V lost 5 bases, J lost 9 bases, and 14 bases lay in between. The CDR3 reads CASSPGTGVSPLHF. Incomplete CDR3 DNA: TGTGCCAGCAGCCCCGGGACGGGGGTTTCACCC.

This clone was recorded at least ten times. The CDR3 goes on 3 residues after the read ends, and that part is filled in from the germline J gene. The chain links TRBV19 to TRBJ1-5; possibly TRBD1 for D (6 bases). The length of the CDR3 is 16 residues. Trimming took 3 bases from V and 4 from J, leaving 16 bases between them. Germline V gene sequence: CDR1 LNHDA, CDR2 SQIVND (reference sequence). The sequenced CDR3 bases are TGTGCCAGTAGTATGGCCGTGTGGGGGCTGAATCAGCCC. As protein: CASSMAVWGLNQP. The whole CDR3 protein reads CASSMAVWGLNQPQHF.

The sample holds a few counts of this clone. The junction departs from the called germline gene at one end, perhaps through a read error. The read finishes 3 residues shy of the CDR3 end, and the germline J gene is used to complete it. The rearrangement joins TRBV7-9 to TRBJ1-4; D gene ambiguous. Per the germline V gene, CDR1 is SEHNR and CDR2 is FQNEAQ (reference sequence). This CDR3 has 15 amino acids. The DNA read from the CDR3 is TGTGCCAGCGGCTTAGCGCTAATCTATAATTCACCA. Amino acid sequence: CASGLALIYNSP. In full, the CDR3 reads CASGLALIYNSPLFF.

Remarks on this clone: The DNA ends 3 residues before the CDR3 does, and the rest of the CDR3 is filled in from the germline J gene. The chain recombines TRBV16 with TRBJ1-2; D gene uncertain. Germline CDR1 is KGHSY and CDR2 is FQNENV. CDR3 size: 13 residues. The CDR3 region is CASSQSFGDTYTF. The part of the CDR3 DNA that was read is TGTGCCAGCAGCCAAAGTTTCGGGGATACC.

A few counts support this clone. The sequenced fragment ends 3 residues before the CDR3 boundary, so the rest is inferred from the germline J gene. V usage is TRBV27 and J usage is TRBJ2-5, with D unclear. The germline V gene has CDR1 MNHEY and CDR2 SMNVEV (reference sequence). The CDR3 extends over 12 amino acids. The V gene lost 1 base and the J gene lost 5 bases, with 5 bases spanning the gap. The chain's CDR3 is CASSLYGETQYF. The CDR3 bases that were read are TGTGCCAGCAGTTTATACGGGGAGACC.

This clone has only a few counts. The CDR3 is cut off 3 residues early in the read; its end comes from the germline J gene. This chain joins TRBV18 and TRBJ1-6, with D possibly being TRBD1 (5 bases). V dropped 5 bases and J dropped 8 bases, with 16 bases sitting between them. Looked up from germline, CDR1 is KGHSH and CDR2 is LQKENI. This CDR3 region has 15 residues. The CDR3 protein is CASSNRQGGYSPLHF. The sequenced CDR3 bases are TGTGCCAGCTCAAACCGGCAGGGTGGGTATTCACCC.

Of note for this clone: The sequence runs out 3 residues before the end of the CDR3; the remainder is reconstructed from the germline J gene. This chain links TRBV5-4 with TRBJ2-7, with D perhaps matching TRBD2 (6 bases). Germline V gives CDR1 SGHNT, CDR2 YYREEE (reference sequence). Trimming stripped 0 bases from V and 1 base from J, with 8 bases between. The CDR3 loop spans 14 amino acids. Incomplete CDR3 DNA: TGTGCCAGCAGCTTGGTGGCGGGGTCCTACGAG. It specifies CASSLVAGSYE. The complete CDR3 reads CASSLVAGSYEQYF.

There are a few counts of this clone. One base away lies a much larger clone, so this may be a sequencing read error. Read data end 3 residues before the CDR3 end; the end is taken from the germline J gene. The sample has other DNA sequences that encode this CDR3 too. This chain connects TRBV29-1 to TRBJ1-3, with TRBD1 identical over 7 bases. Germline-derived CDR1 and CDR2 are SQVTM and ANQGSEA. The CDR3 has 14 residues. The CDR3 bases that were read are TGCAGCGCAACGGAGGGGGCTTATGGAAACACT. Amino acids: CSATEGAYGNT. The whole CDR3 sequence reads CSATEGAYGNTIYF. Drawing the rest from reference TRBV29-1 and TRBJ1-3, the complete variable domain is SAVISQKPSRDICQRGTSLTIQCQVDSQVTMMFWYRQQPGQSLTLIATANQGSEATYESGFVIDKFPISRPNLTFSTLTVSNMSPEDSSIYLCSATEGAYGNTIYFGEGSWLTVV.

Many counts were recorded for this clone. The read terminates 3 residues ahead of where the CDR3 ends, so the germline J gene completes it. The genes are TRBV23-1 and TRBJ1-2, with D possibly TRBD1 on 6 matching bases. TRBV23-1 is known as an ORF, though its function is uncertain. The CDR3 consists of 16 residues. Trimming pared 0 bases from V and 4 bases from J, leaving 15 bases between. The covered CDR3 bases are TGCGCCAGCAGTCAATCGGTCAGGGGCTGCTCCTATGGC. This gives the protein CASSQSVRGCSYG. The entire CDR3 protein reads CASSQSVRGCSYGYTF.

This clone showed up many times. The read ends 3 residues early relative to the CDR3; the germline J gene fills the gap. The V call is TRBV30, the J call TRBJ1-2, with a tentative D call TRBD1 (6 bases). The germline V and J ends were trimmed by 5 bases and 6 bases, with 22 bases remaining between them. Germline-derived CDR1 and CDR2 are GTSNPN and SVGIG (reference sequence). This CDR3 region has 15 residues. Here the CDR3 reads CAWAPQGTNANGYTF. The DNA read from the CDR3 is TGTGCCTGGGCCCCACAAGGGACAAACGCGAATGGC.

In this sample, this clone turned up many times. The read is 3 residues too short to cover the CDR3 end, so that end is filled in from the germline J gene. The chain is built from TRBV19 and TRBJ1-6; D is unclear. CDR1 and CDR2 from the germline V gene are LNHDA and SQIVND (reference sequence). The CDR3 length is 14 residues. The V end lost 5 bases, the J end lost 10 bases, and 15 bases lay between the germline ends. The CDR3 bases that were read are TGTGCCAGTAGTCTGACATCGGAATACTCACCC. Translated, it gives CASSLTSEYSP. The whole CDR3 reads CASSLTSEYSPLHF.

Comment on this clone: The CDR3 extends 3 residues past the end of the read, so its final part is completed from the germline J gene. V is TRBV19 and J is TRBJ2-4, with D possibly TRBD1 on 6 matching bases. The CDR3 consists of 15 residues. CDR1 is LNHDA and CDR2 is SQIVND in the germline V gene (reference sequence). The sequenced part of the CDR3 DNA is TGTGCCAGCCAAAACCGGGGACACCTTAACTATGGT. Protein sequence: CASQNRGHLNYG. The entire CDR3 protein reads CASQNRGHLNYGQYF.

This clone was recorded at least ten times. The sequenced fragment ends 3 residues before the CDR3 boundary, so the rest is inferred from the germline J gene. This chain links TRBV19 with TRBJ2-3; 11 nucleotides align to TRBD2. Trimming at V came to 6 bases and at J to 0 bases, leaving 5 bases not matched to a gene. The CDR3 covers 16 residues. Germline CDR1 is LNHDA and CDR2 is SQIVND (reference sequence). Incomplete CDR3 DNA: TGTGCCAGTAGCTTGGGACTAGCGGCGAGCACAGATACG. It yields the protein CASSLGLAASTDT. Given in full, the CDR3 is CASSLGLAASTDTQYF.

Concerning this clone itself: Read data end 3 residues before the CDR3 end; the end is taken from the germline J gene. The gene calls are TRBV7-9 and TRBJ2-4; 7 bases align to TRBD1. Germline V gene lookup returns CDR1 SEHNR and CDR2 FQNEAQ (reference sequence). This CDR3 has 13 residues. The sequenced part of the CDR3 DNA is TGTGCCAGCAGCTTGGGACAGACCTATGGT. Protein: CASSLGQTYG. The whole CDR3 sequence is CASSLGQTYGQYF.

This clone was detected many times. The read ends 3 residues shy of where the CDR3 ends; the end is completed using the germline J gene. The V call is TRBV13, the J call TRBJ2-7, with TRBD2 identical over 8 bases. Germline V gene sequence: CDR1 PRHDT, CDR2 FYEKMQ (reference sequence). V was pared by 2 bases and J by 3 bases, with 12 bases of the junction left unmatched. This CDR3 has 17 residues. Partial CDR3 DNA: TGTGCCAGCAGCTTACCCTCTGTAGCGGGACCAAACTACGAG. This codes for CASSLPSVAGPNYE. In full, the CDR3 reads CASSLPSVAGPNYEQYF.

Note on this clone: The read comes to an end 3 residues before the CDR3 does, leaving the germline J gene to fill in the end. The gene calls are TRBV2 and TRBJ1-5; 8 bases are shared with TRBD1. Trimming cost V 1 base and J 6 bases; bases outside gene matches: 5. Per the germline V gene, CDR1 is SNHLY and CDR2 is FYNNEI. The CDR3 is made up of 15 amino acids. The CDR3 is CASSEDRGEGQPQHF. Partial CDR3 DNA: TGTGCCAGCAGTGAAGACAGGGGGGAAGGTCAGCCC.

This clone was detected many times. The CDR3 is cut off 3 residues early in the read; its end comes from the germline J gene. The chain couples TRBV23-1 to TRBJ2-5; 7 bases line up with TRBD2. TRBV23-1 is flagged as an ORF with uncertain function. This CDR3 region has 14 residues. The J segment lost 3 bases and the V segment lost 9 bases, leaving 10 bases of the junction unmatched. This chain's CDR3 is CASHLAAVKETQYF. The covered CDR3 bases are TGCGCCAGTCACCTAGCGGCAGTTAAAGAGACC.

This clone was picked up many times. From the germline J gene comes the end of the CDR3, since the read stops 3 residues before it. This sequence joins TRBV20-1 and TRBJ2-3, with 7 bases fitting TRBD1. Germline V lookup: CDR1 DFQATT, CDR2 SNEGSKA (reference sequence). Unmatched junction bases numbered 8, after V lost 5 bases and J lost 0 bases. The CDR3 covers 15 residues. CDR3 bases read: TGCAGTGCTCACAGGGGCTTCCTTAGCACAGATACG. Encoded protein: CSAHRGFLSTDT. From start to end, the CDR3 is CSAHRGFLSTDTQYF.